These 25 T cell receptor beta chains were sequenced from one sample in a study of T cells in Graves' hyperthyroidism and ophthalmopathy. Amplification of TCR beta CDR3 regions used RNA as the template. RT-PCR in the first round (using the HTBI primer set) targeted the TCR CDR3. TCRdb re-called the multiplex PCR reads through MiXCR, storing one row per CDR3 protein. Among nearly 600,000 distinct CDR3 sequences listed, roughly 13% were seen once. Sample: blood. The origin of the receptors is a woman in her twenties or thirties with Graves' hyperthyroidism that later progressed to Graves' ophthalmopathy.

The chain uses TRBV10-3 and TRBJ2-1; TRBD1 is a possible D gene (5 bases). This CDR3 spans 12 amino acids. Germline-derived CDR1 and CDR2 are ENHRY and SYGVKD. V lost 10 bases and J lost 0, with 7 bases in between. The CDR3 DNA follows: TGTGCCACAGGGTTCTCCTACAATGAGCAGTTCTTC. Protein product: CATGFSYNEQFF.

This clonotype has more than one count but fewer than ten. The chain employs TRBV5-1 and TRBJ2-3, with D maybe TRBD2 (7 bases). V lost 3 bases and J lost 3, with 17 bases in between. The CDR3 extends over 16 amino acids. Per the germline V gene, CDR1 is SGHRS and CDR2 is YFSETQ. The CDR3 DNA sequence: TGCGCCAGCAGCTCGAGGGGGGGGCAGTTAACAGATACGCAGTATTTT. Its protein is CASSSRGGQLTDTQYF.

Many counts were recorded for this clonotype. This rearrangement joins TRBV28 to TRBJ2-5, with TRBD2 matching over 7 bases. CDR1 and CDR2 from the germline V gene are MDHEN and SYDVKM. Trimming removed 6 bases from V and 2 bases from J; junction bases left unmatched: 12. The CDR3 sequence is 16 residues long. The CDR3 spells CASRPPGGSYQETQYF. As DNA, the CDR3 is TGTGCCAGCAGACCTCCCGGCGGGAGTTATCAAGAGACCCAGTACTTC.

This clonotype appeared many times. V and J are TRBV6-1 and TRBJ2-7; 9 nucleotides line up with TRBD1. Germline V gives CDR1 MNHNS, CDR2 SASEGT. V lost 7 bases, J lost 3 bases, and 13 bases stayed unmatched. This CDR3 is built from 16 residues. CDR3: CASTPPRLGQGYEQYF. In DNA, the CDR3 is TGTGCCAGCACCCCACCCCGGTTGGGACAGGGCTACGAGCAGTACTTC.

This clonotype was seen ten or more times. V gene TRBV11-3 combines with J gene TRBJ1-6; tentatively, D is TRBD1 (6 bases). Germline lookup yields CDR1 SGHNT and CDR2 YENEEA. The CDR3 is 15 residues long. The V gene lost 1 base and the J gene lost 10 bases, with 14 bases spanning the gap. CDR3 amino acids: CASSLVSGAGSPLHF. DNA of the CDR3: TGTGCCAGCAGCTTAGTTTCGGGGGCGGGATCACCCCTCCACTTT.

V gene TRBV7-2 combines with J gene TRBJ2-2, with 10 positions matching TRBD1. V dropped 5 bases and J dropped 7; count of bases not matched to a gene: 13. The germline V gene has CDR1 SGHTA and CDR2 FQGNSA. The CDR3 is made up of 17 amino acids. CDR3 protein: CASSRSHGTGVVGELFF. The CDR3 coding sequence is TGTGCCAGCAGCCGAAGCCATGGGACAGGGGTTGTCGGGGAGCTGTTTTTT.

In its sample, this clonotype was seen many times. The chain couples TRBV7-2 to TRBJ1-2; no clear D gene. With 0 bases removed from V and 6 bases from J, the gap between germline ends came to 11 bases. This CDR3 is 14 amino acids long. Germline assignment: CDR1 SGHTA and CDR2 FQGNSA. The CDR3 loop is CASSLAGRYHGYTF. CDR3 bases: TGTGCCAGCAGCTTAGCGGGGAGGTACCATGGCTACACCTTC.

The chain carries TRBV5-8 and TRBJ1-5, with unresolved D. The CDR3 has 17 residues. Germline loops: CDR1 SGHTS, CDR2 YDEGEE. V lost 4 bases, J lost 5 bases, and 22 bases lay in between. CDR3 bases: TGTGCCAGCAGCCTTCCCCGAAGAAAAGCAGATTATCAGCCCCAGCATTTT. Protein product: CASSLPRRKADYQPQHF. The whole variable domain, remainder taken from reference TRBV5-8 and TRBJ1-5, is EAGVTQSPTHLIKTRGQQATLRCSPISGHTSVYWYQQALGLGLQFLLWYDEGEERNRGNFPPRFSGRQFPNYSSELNVNALELEDSALYLCASSLPRRKADYQPQHFGDGTRLSIL.

This clonotype was observed many times. CDR3 sequence: CSARATSGSLETQYF. Written as DNA, the CDR3 is TGCAGTGCTAGAGCGACTAGCGGGAGTTTGGAGACCCAGTACTTC. The rearrangement links TRBV20-1 to TRBJ2-5, with TRBD2 identical over 12 bases. After removal of 1 base from V and 5 bases from J, the junction contained 5 bases not matched to a gene. Germline CDR1 and CDR2: DFQATT and SNEGSKA (reference sequence). The CDR3 sequence is 15 residues long.

This clonotype has more than one count but fewer than ten. The V and J genes are TRBV7-9 and TRBJ2-1; 11 bases are shared with TRBD2. Germline-derived CDR1 and CDR2 are SEHNR and FQNEAQ (reference sequence). The V segment lost 1 base and the J segment 9 bases; nucleotides outside the gene matches: 5. The CDR3 is 15 residues long. Here the CDR3 DNA reads TGTGCCAGCAGCTTAGGAGGTAGCGGGAGGGGTGAGCAGTTCTTC. Translation gives CASSLGGSGRGEQFF.

This clonotype was seen at least ten times. This chain joins TRBV29-1 and TRBJ2-7, with D perhaps matching TRBD1 or TRBD2 (5 bases each). The ends were cut back, 8 bases at V and 3 bases at J, with 14 bases in the middle. The CDR3 covers 12 residues. Germline lookup yields CDR1 SQVTM and CDR2 ANQGSEA. CDR3 in amino acids: CSMKRGGYEQYF. CDR3 DNA sequence: TGCAGCATGAAGAGGGGTGGCTACGAGCAGTACTTC.

This clonotype was observed a handful of times. The V call is TRBV7-3, the J call TRBJ2-2; 7 bases fit TRBD2. The length of the CDR3 is 14 residues. Germline values: CDR1 SGHTA, CDR2 FQGTGA. With V trimmed by 3 bases and J by 6 bases, 4 bases remained unmatched. The CDR3 sequence is CASSFPSGSGELFF. For the CDR3, the DNA is TGTGCCAGCAGCTTCCCTAGCGGCTCCGGGGAGCTGTTTTTT.

This clonotype was recorded at least ten times. The chain links TRBV29-1 to TRBJ1-2, with a weak D call TRBD1 (5 bases). Trimming left V 4 bases short and J 8 bases short, with 17 bases between. The CDR3 length is 13 residues. Germline CDR1 reads SQVTM; CDR2 reads ANQGSEA. The CDR3 DNA is TGCAGCGTTGGGGAAGGGGCCGCCCTAGGCTACACCTTC. It is translated as CSVGEGAALGYTF.

This clonotype was recorded many times. The chain uses TRBV20-1 and TRBJ2-2; 12 bases are a match to TRBD2. The junction had 7 bases not matched to a gene; V was cut back by 6 bases and J by 8 bases. Germline-derived CDR1 and CDR2 are DFQATT and SNEGSKA (reference sequence). The CDR3 is 14 residues long. The CDR3 DNA follows: TGCAGTGCCCCTCTAGCGGGGGGGGGAGGGGAGCTGTTTTTT. It is translated as CSAPLAGGGGELFF.

This clonotype was detected ten times or more. V is TRBV12-3 or TRBV12-4 and J is TRBJ2-2; D is uncertain. Trimming left V 7 bases short and J 4 bases short, with 13 bases between. The CDR3 sequence is 14 residues long. The CDR3 sequence: CASTLGAATGELFF. DNA of the CDR3: TGTGCCAGCACCTTAGGAGCCGCCACCGGGGAGCTGTTTTTT.

In its sample, this clonotype was seen many times. V usage is TRBV30 and J usage is TRBJ1-5, with D tentatively TRBD1 (5 bases). The ends were cut back, 5 bases at V and 2 bases at J, with 13 bases in the middle. Germline V gene sequence: CDR1 GTSNPN, CDR2 SVGIG (reference sequence). This CDR3 has 14 amino acids. This chain's CDR3 is CAWGRGSGNQPQHF. CDR3 in DNA: TGTGCCTGGGGGAGGGGATCAGGCAATCAGCCCCAGCATTTT.

The DNA for the CDR3 is TGTGCCAGCAGCCGGACAGGGACAGGGAACGAGCAGTACTTC. Its translation: CASSRTGTGNEQYF. J is TRBJ2-7 and V is TRBV7-8, with TRBD1 matching over 9 bases. This CDR3 comprises 14 residues. J lost 5 bases, V lost 5 bases, and 7 bases had no gene match. Germline V CDR1 and CDR2: SGHVS, FQNEAQ.

This clonotype occurred many times. The rearrangement uses TRBV30 and TRBJ1-3; unclear D gene. The V and J ends lost 2 bases and 0 bases respectively, with 2 bases between them. This CDR3 comprises 12 residues. CDR1 and CDR2 from the germline V gene are GTSNPN and SVGIG (reference sequence). This CDR3 is CAWSSSGNTIYF. DNA of the CDR3: TGTGCCTGGAGTAGCTCTGGAAACACCATATATTTT.

This clonotype was recorded many times. The chain carries TRBV28 and TRBJ1-2; tentatively, D is TRBD1 (6 bases). CDR3 length: 13 residues. With 6 bases removed from V and 6 bases from J, the gap between germline ends came to 14 bases. Germline assignment: CDR1 MDHEN and CDR2 SYDVKM. In nucleotides, the CDR3 is TGTGCCAGCAGCCCAGGACAGCGAGATGGCTACACCTTC. Encoded protein: CASSPGQRDGYTF.

This clonotype has more than one count but fewer than ten. Given a much more abundant clone one base away, this may be a read error. This chain uses TRBV20-1 with TRBJ1-2; TRBD1 matches 12 bases. The CDR3 loop spans 15 amino acids. CDR1 and CDR2 (germline): DFQATT, SNEGSKA (reference sequence). CDR3: CSARVGTGGYYSYTF. CDR3 sequence (DNA): TGCAGTGCTAGAGTAGGGACAGGGGGCTACTATAGCTACACCTTC.

In its sample, this clonotype was seen many times. The chain employs TRBV19 and TRBJ2-7; 9 bases map to TRBD1. This CDR3 spans 13 amino acids. Germline CDR1 reads LNHDA; CDR2 reads SQIVND (reference sequence). With V trimmed by 3 bases and J by 6 bases, 3 bases remained unmatched. CDR3 residues: CASSILTGGEQYF. In DNA form, the CDR3 reads TGTGCCAGTAGTATTTTGACAGGGGGCGAGCAGTACTTC.

This clonotype has at least ten counts. The V gene is TRBV2, the J gene TRBJ2-5; 7 positions match TRBD1. The CDR3 consists of 16 residues. Germline V lookup: CDR1 SNHLY, CDR2 FYNNEI. Trimming took 5 bases from V and 3 from J; bases not matched to a gene: 12. CDR3 sequence (DNA): TGTGCCAGCAGTAGGGGGCGCTCGGAATATGAAGAGACCCAGTACTTC. It translates to CASSRGRSEYEETQYF.

On this clonotype: A read error may produce the germline difference seen at one junction end. The genes are TRBV5-4 and TRBJ1-1; D is uncertain. In germline, CDR1 is SGHNT, CDR2 YYREEE (reference sequence). The length of the CDR3 is 14 residues. DNA for the CDR3: TGTGCCGGCAGCTTGGATGGGGTAAACACTGAAGCTTTCTTT. It is translated as CAGSLDGVNTEAFF.

This clonotype was seen more than once but under ten times. This rearrangement joins TRBV25-1 to TRBJ2-2; D tentatively reads TRBD1 or TRBD2 (5 bases each). This CDR3 spans 14 amino acids. V gave up 6 bases and J gave up 5 bases, with 13 bases separating them. Germline loops: CDR1 MGHDK, CDR2 SYGVNS. The CDR3 coding sequence is TGTGCCAGCAGCGGGGCTAGCCTTACCGGGGAGCTGTTTTTT. It translates to CASSGASLTGELFF.

This clonotype was picked up many times. CDR3 protein: CASSLTESGEKLFF. CDR3 bases: TGTGCCAGCAGCTTAACGGAGTCGGGTGAAAAACTGTTTTTT. V usage is TRBV7-9 and J usage is TRBJ1-4; D gene uncertain. The CDR3 consists of 14 residues. In germline, CDR1 is SEHNR, CDR2 FQNEAQ (reference sequence). Trimming removed 2 bases from V and 7 bases from J, with 11 bases in between. Drawing the rest from reference TRBV7-9 and TRBJ1-4, the complete variable domain is DTGVSQNPRHKITKRGQNVTFRCDPISEHNRLYWYRQTLGQGPEFLTYFQNEAQLEKSRLLSDRFSAERPKGSFSTLEIQRTEQGDSAMYLCASSLTESGEKLFFGSGTQLSVL.